Sequencing of this T cell receptor beta chain was carried out in a study of identical twins. Findings and limits, study-wide: High-abundance cord blood beta clonotypes had fewer insertions; memory repertoires showed none. Models, which agreed with sharing between unrelated individuals, nonetheless underestimated the out-of-frame TCR alpha sharing seen in monozygotic twins.

Details on this clonotype: Its antigen is currently unknown.

The germline gives CDR1 DFQATT, CDR2 SNEGSKA (reference sequence). This CDR3 is built from 15 residues. Trimming at V came to 6 bases and at J to 7 bases, leaving 9 bases not matched to a gene. Template switching, a step in the protocol, added a universal primer site, and cDNA carried unique molecular identifiers. TCRdb independently ran MiXCR on the 5' RACE reads; one entry per CDR3 protein. The table includes approximately 220,000 distinct CDR3 sequences, around a tenth detected once. The source material was memory (CD45RO+) T cells sorted from blood. The sequence was obtained from a woman aged 18-30 years in good health. V gene TRBV20-1 combines with J gene TRBJ2-5, with 15 bases aligning to TRBD2. CDR3 loop: CSATRTSGGGVTQYF. CDR3 nucleotides: TGCAGTGCGACTAGGACTAGCGGGGGGGGAGTGACCCAGTACTTC.